This T cell receptor beta chain was found in a study of T-cell memory formation after mild COVID-19. TCRdb reanalysed the 5' RACE reads using MiXCR and keeps one entry per CDR3 protein. The top ten clones hold roughly 13% of a sample with roughly 320,000 distinct CDR3 sequences, over 25% of them seen once. The germline V gene has CDR1 SGHTA and CDR2 FQGNSA. With V trimmed by 3 bases and J by 7 bases, 6 bases remained unmatched. CDR3 length: 15 residues. This clonotype originated in an adult woman who had mild COVID-19 (a few samples of this study predate the infection). Cell type and time point are not known. The sequenced sample was PBMCs or a T cell subset sorted from them (not recorded which). The chain is built from TRBV7-2 and TRBJ1-6; 7 bases agree with TRBD1. CDR3 protein: CASSLGRGGNSPLHF. For the CDR3, the DNA is TGTGCCAGCAGCTTGGGCAGGGGGGGGAATTCACCCCTCCACTTT. The full variable domain, its missing parts supplied by reference TRBV7-2 and TRBJ1-6, is GAGVSQSPSNKVTEKGKDVELRCDPISGHTALYWYRQSLGQGLEFLIYFQGNSAPDKSGLPSDRFSAERTGGSVSTLTIQRTQQEDSAVYLCASSLGRGGNSPLHFGNGTRLTVT.